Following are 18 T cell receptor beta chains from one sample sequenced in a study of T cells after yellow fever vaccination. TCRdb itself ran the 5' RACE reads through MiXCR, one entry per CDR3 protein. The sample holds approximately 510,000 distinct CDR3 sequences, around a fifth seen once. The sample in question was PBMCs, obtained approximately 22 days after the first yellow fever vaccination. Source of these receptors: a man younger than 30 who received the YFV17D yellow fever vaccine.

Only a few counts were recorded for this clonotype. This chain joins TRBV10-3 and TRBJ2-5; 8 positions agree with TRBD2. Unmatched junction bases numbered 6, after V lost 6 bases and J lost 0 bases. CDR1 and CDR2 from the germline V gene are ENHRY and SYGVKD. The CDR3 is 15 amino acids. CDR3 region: CAISPGLEDQETQYF. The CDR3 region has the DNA TGTGCCATCAGCCCGGGACTAGAGGACCAAGAGACCCAGTACTTC.

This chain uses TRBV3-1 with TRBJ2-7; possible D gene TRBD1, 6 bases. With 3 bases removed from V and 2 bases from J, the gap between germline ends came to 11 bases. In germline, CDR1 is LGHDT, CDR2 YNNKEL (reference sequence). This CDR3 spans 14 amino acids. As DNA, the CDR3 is TGTGCCAGCAGCCATCGGACAGATACCTACGAGCAGTACTTC. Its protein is CASSHRTDTYEQYF.

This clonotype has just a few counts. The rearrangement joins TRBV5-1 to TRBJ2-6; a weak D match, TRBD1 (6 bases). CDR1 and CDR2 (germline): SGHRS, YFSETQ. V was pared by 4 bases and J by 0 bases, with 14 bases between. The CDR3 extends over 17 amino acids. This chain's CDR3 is CASSPTTGYSGANVLTF. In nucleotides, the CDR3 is TGCGCCAGCAGCCCAACGACAGGCTACTCTGGGGCCAACGTCCTGACTTTC.

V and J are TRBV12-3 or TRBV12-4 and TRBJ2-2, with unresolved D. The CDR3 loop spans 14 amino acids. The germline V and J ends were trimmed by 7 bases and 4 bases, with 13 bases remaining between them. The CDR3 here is CASTFTTGTGELFF. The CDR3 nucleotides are TGTGCCAGCACTTTCACCACCGGCACCGGGGAGCTGTTTTTT.

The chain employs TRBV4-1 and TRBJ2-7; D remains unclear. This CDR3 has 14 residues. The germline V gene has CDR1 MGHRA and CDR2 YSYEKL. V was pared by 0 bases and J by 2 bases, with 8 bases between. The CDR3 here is CASSQEVRAYEQYF. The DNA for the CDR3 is TGCGCCAGCAGCCAAGAAGTCAGAGCCTACGAGCAGTACTTC.

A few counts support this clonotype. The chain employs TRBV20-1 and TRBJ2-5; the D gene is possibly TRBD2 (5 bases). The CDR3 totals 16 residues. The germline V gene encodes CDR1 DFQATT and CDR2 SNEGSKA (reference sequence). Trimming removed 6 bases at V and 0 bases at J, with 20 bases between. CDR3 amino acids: CSAIGSGAEYQETQYF. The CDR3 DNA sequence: TGCAGTGCCATTGGCTCAGGAGCGGAATACCAAGAGACCCAGTACTTC.

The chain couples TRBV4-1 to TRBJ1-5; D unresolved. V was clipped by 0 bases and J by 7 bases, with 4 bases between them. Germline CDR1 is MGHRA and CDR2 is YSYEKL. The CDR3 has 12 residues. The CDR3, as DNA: TGCGCCAGCAGCCAAGATTTCCAGCCCCAGCATTTT. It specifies CASSQDFQPQHF.

Written as DNA, the CDR3 is TGTGCCAGCAGTTGGGACCGCCAGGCCGGGGAGCTGTTTTTT. Protein product: CASSWDRQAGELFF. The chain combines TRBV27 with TRBJ2-2, with D tentatively TRBD1 or TRBD2 (5 bases each). In germline, CDR1 is MNHEY, CDR2 SMNVEV (reference sequence). Trimming pared 4 bases from V and 6 bases from J, leaving 12 bases between. The CDR3 has 14 amino acids.

The DNA of the CDR3 is TGTGCCAGCAGCTTATGGGTCACTACGGCCGGGGAGCTGTTTTTT. Translated: CASSLWVTTAGELFF. The V call is TRBV11-2, the J call TRBJ2-2, with D unresolved. This CDR3 region has 15 residues. The V end lost 2 bases, the J end lost 6 bases, and 13 bases lay between the germline ends. Germline V gives CDR1 SGHAT, CDR2 FQNNGV.

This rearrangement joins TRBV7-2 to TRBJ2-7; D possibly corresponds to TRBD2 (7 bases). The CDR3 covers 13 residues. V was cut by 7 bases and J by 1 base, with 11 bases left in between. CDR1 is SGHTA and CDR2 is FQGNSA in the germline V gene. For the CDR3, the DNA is TGTGCCAGCACGCGGGGGCAATCCTACGAGCAGTACTTC. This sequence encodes CASTRGQSYEQYF.

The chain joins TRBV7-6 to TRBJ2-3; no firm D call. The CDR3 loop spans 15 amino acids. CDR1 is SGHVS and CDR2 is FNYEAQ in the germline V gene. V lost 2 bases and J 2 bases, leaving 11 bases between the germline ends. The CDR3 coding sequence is TGTGCCAGCAGCTTACGCAAACGGACCACAGATACGCAGTATTTT. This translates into CASSLRKRTTDTQYF.

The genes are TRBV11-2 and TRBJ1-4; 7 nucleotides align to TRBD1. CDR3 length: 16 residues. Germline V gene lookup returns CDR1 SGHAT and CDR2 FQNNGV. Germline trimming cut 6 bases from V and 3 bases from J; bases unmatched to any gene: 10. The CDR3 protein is CASSYQGGLSNEKLFF. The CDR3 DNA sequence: TGTGCCAGCAGTTACCAGGGGGGACTCTCTAATGAAAAACTGTTTTTT.

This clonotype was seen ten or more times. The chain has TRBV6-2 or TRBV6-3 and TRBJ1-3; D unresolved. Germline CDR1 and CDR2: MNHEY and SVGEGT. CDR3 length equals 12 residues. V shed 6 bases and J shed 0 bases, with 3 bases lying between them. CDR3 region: CASSISGNTIYF. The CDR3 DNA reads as TGTGCCAGCAGCATCTCTGGAAACACCATATATTTT.

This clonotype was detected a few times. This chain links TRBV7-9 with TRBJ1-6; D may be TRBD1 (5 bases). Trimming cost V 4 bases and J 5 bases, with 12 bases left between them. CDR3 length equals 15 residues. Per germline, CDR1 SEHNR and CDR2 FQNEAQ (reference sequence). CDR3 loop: CASSWGGNHNSPLHF. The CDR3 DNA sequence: TGTGCCAGCAGCTGGGGGGGGAACCATAATTCACCCCTCCACTTT.

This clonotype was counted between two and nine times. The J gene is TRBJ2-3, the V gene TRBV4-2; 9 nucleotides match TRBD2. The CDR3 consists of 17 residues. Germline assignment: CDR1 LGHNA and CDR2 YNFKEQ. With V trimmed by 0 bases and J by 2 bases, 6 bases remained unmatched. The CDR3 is CASSQEGGGGATDTQYF. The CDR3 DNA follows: TGTGCCAGCAGCCAAGAGGGCGGCGGGGGGGCCACAGATACGCAGTATTTT.

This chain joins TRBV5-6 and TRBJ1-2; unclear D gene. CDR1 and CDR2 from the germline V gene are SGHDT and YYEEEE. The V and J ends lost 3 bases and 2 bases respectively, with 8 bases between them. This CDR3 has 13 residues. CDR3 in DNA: TGTGCCAGCAGCTCTGACTTAAACTATGGCTACACCTTC. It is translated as CASSSDLNYGYTF.

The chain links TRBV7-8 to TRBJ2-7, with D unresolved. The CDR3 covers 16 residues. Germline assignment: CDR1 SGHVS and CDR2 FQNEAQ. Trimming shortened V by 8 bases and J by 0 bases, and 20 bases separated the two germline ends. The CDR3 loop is CASGQRTPLLSYEQYF. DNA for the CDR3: TGTGCCAGCGGCCAAAGGACGCCTCTGCTCTCCTACGAGCAGTACTTC.

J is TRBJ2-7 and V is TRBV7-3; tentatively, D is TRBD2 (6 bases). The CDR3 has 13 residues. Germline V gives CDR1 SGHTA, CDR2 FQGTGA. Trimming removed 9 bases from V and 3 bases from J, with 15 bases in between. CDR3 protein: CARVIAEDYEQYV. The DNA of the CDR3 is TGTGCCAGGGTTATAGCGGAAGACTACGAGCAGTACGTC.